Listed below are T cell receptor beta chains from one sample, sequenced in a study of radiation and T cells in renal cell carcinoma. Clones were read by immunoSEQ multiplex PCR, and TCRdb kept only the in-frame ones, dropping some. The sample has about 100,000 clones; around 84% are singletons. Sample: blood, taken from a patient whose treatment included radiotherapy and nephrectomy. Receptors were obtained from a man between 60 and 75 years old with renal cell carcinoma. The CDR3 runs from the conserved cysteine through the conserved F or W. D genes are given only for firm matches. Where a row states a size, it is once, few, many or the class of an expanded clone; other rows omit it.

TGTGCCAGCAGCGTAGATAATCCATCCTACAATGAGCAGTTCTTC	CASSVDNPSYNEQFF	-	TRBJ2-1	TRBV9	-
TGTGCCATCAGTGAGGCTGAGGGGAATAGGCTCTACGAGCAGTACTTC	CAISEAEGNRLYEQYF	-	TRBJ2-7	TRBV10-3	-
TGTGCCAGCAGCCCCCGGGCCGCTAATGAAAAACTGTTTTTT	CASSPRAANEKLFF	-	TRBJ1-4	TRBV9	-
TGTGCCAGTACGACTAGCGGGAGGGCCGGTACGCAGTATTTT	CASTTSGRAGTQYF	TRBD2	TRBJ2-3	TRBV19	-
TGTGCCAGCAGTGGCCTAAGCGGGAGGGGTAATGAGCAGTTCTTC	CASSGLSGRGNEQFF	TRBD2	TRBJ2-1	TRBV25-1	-
TGTGCCAGCAGCACAGATAGCACTGAAGCTTTCTTT	CASSTDSTEAFF	-	TRBJ1-1	TRBV6-5	once
TGCGCCAGCAGCTTCGTGCCGGACAGGGGAGGGGAGACCCAGTACTTC	CASSFVPDRGGETQYF	TRBD1	TRBJ2-5	TRBV5-1	-
TGTGCCAGCAGTAATGGAGCGGGGTCCCAAGAGACCCAGTACTTC	CASSNGAGSQETQYF	-	TRBJ2-5	TRBV21-1	-
TGTGCCAGCAGTTTATTTTGGGGGGGGGATCAGCCCCAGCATTTT	CASSLFWGGDQPQHF	-	TRBJ1-5	TRBV27	-
TGTGCCAGCAGCCCGGGACTAGGGGACTACGAGCAGTACTTC	CASSPGLGDYEQYF	TRBD2	TRBJ2-7	TRBV7-6	-
TGCGCCAGCAGCCCACATCTAAGGCGGGAGTCGTCTATGGTCTTC	CASSPHLRRESSMVF	TRBD2	TRBJ2-1	TRBV5-1	-
TGTGCCAGCAGTTTTAGGGCAGGGCTTAACGAGCAGTACTTC	CASSFRAGLNEQYF	-	TRBJ2-7	TRBV27	-
TGTGCCAGCAGCGCGAGGGCCCAAGAGACCCAGTACTTC	CASSARAQETQYF	-	TRBJ2-5	TRBV11-3	-
TGTGCCAGCAGCTTGGGGAGAGGTTATGAAGAGACCCAGTACTTC	CASSLGRGYEETQYF	-	TRBJ2-5	TRBV7-9	-
TGTGCCAGTAGTATGGACAGAGCTTATGGCTACACCTTC	CASSMDRAYGYTF	-	TRBJ1-2	TRBV19	-
TGTGCCAGCAGCTTATTGATAGGGAGGAACACTGAAGCTTTCTTT	CASSLLIGRNTEAFF	-	TRBJ1-1	TRBV13	-
TGTGCCAGCAGTAACCGACAGGGAGCAGATACGCAGTATTTT	CASSNRQGADTQYF	TRBD1	TRBJ2-3	TRBV7-3	-
TGTGCCAGCAGCCCTCCCCTTGGTAGCGGGCATTCCTACGAGCAGTACTTC	CASSPPLGSGHSYEQYF	TRBD2	TRBJ2-7	TRBV14	-
TGTGTCTCGGGAGCCCCCTACGAGCAGTACTTC	CVSGAPYEQYF	-	TRBJ2-7	TRBV28	-
TGTGCCAGCAGCCAAGAAAGGGCCCCCTCCTACGAGCAGTACTTC	CASSQERAPSYEQYF	-	TRBJ2-7	TRBV4-2	-
TGCGCCAGCAGCCCGCGTTTCGGGGGCGAAGTACAAGAGACCCAGTACTTC	CASSPRFGGEVQETQYF	-	TRBJ2-5	TRBV4-1	-
TGCGCCAGCACGGGGGAGTACGAGCAGTACTTC	CASTGEYEQYF	-	TRBJ2-7	TRBV5-1	-
TGTGCCAGCAGGTTACAGGGCTCCTACAATGAGCAGTTCTTC	CASRLQGSYNEQFF	-	TRBJ2-1	TRBV2	-
TGTGCCAGCAGCGTAGGCGCTACTTTAGCCGCCGGGGAGCTGTTTTTT	CASSVGATLAAGELFF	-	TRBJ2-2	TRBV9	few
TGTGCCTGGAGTGCAGGCCAAGAGACCCAGTACTTC	CAWSAGQETQYF	-	TRBJ2-5	TRBV30	-
TGTGCCAGCAGCTGGGACAGGGCCGCGAGCGAGCAGTACTTC	CASSWDRAASEQYF	TRBD1	TRBJ2-7	TRBV7-8	-
TGTGCCAGCAGTCCCCGCTGGTTAGGGCAAGAGACCCAGTACTTC	CASSPRWLGQETQYF	-	TRBJ2-5	TRBV28	-
TGTGCCAGCAGCTTGGTGGGACGAGAGCAGTTCTTC	CASSLVGREQFF	-	TRBJ2-1	TRBV7-9	-
TGTGCCAGCTCACCACCATACAGGGGACGGTCCCACGAGCAGTACTTC	CASSPPYRGRSHEQYF	TRBD1	TRBJ2-7	TRBV18	-
TGTGCCAGCAGCCCGTCAACCCCGTATTCACCCCTCCACTTT	CASSPSTPYSPLHF	-	TRBJ1-6	TRBV5-4	once
TGTGCCAGTAGTATCCAGACGGGGACCCAGTACTTC	CASSIQTGTQYF	-	TRBJ2-5	TRBV19	-
TGTGCCAGCTCACCCGCCTCGGGGCGTACCTATGGCTACACCTTC	CASSPASGRTYGYTF	-	TRBJ1-2	TRBV18	-
TGTGCCAGCTCACCACGGAGCTCGTCAGACGAGCAGTACTTC	CASSPRSSSDEQYF	-	TRBJ2-7	TRBV18	-
TGTGCCAGCAGCTCCAAAGCGGGAGGGCGGTACAATGAGCAGTTCTTC	CASSSKAGGRYNEQFF	TRBD2	TRBJ2-1	TRBV7-6	-
TGCGCCAGCAGCTTGGGTAAAGAGACCCAGTACTTC	CASSLGKETQYF	-	TRBJ2-5	TRBV5-1	-